This TCR beta chain came from a study of cytomegalovirus exposure and HLA in healthy donors. General study findings and limits: A later analysis showed TCR association rates differing by HLA locus, peaking at DRB1 and lowest at HLA-C.

Trimming took 6 bases from V and 3 from J; bases not matched to a gene: 8. Germline V gene data show CDR1 as MDHEN and CDR2 as SYDVKM. The CDR3 contains 14 residues. To note about this clone: Its antigen is currently unknown.

It was with 60 Vbeta and 13 Jbeta primers that the PCR ran. The data were produced by immunoSEQ multiplex PCR, yet TCRdb's version contains in-frame clones alone and is incomplete. The repertoire holds 150,000 to 200,000 clones, with 82% as singletons. The specimen sequenced was PBMCs. The receptor comes from a girl aged 10 to 17 in good health and CMV-seropositive. V is TRBV28 and J is TRBJ2-7; TRBD1 agrees at 7 bases. CDR3 bases: TGTGCCAGCAGGGGACCAGGGGGAGACTACGAGCAGTACTTC. This encodes CASRGPGGDYEQYF.